What follows describes a single TCR beta chain. Original methodology: Reference gene primers were amplified, and this amplification served to estimate nucleated cell counts. Profiled with immunoSEQ multiplex PCR; TCRdb holds only in-frame clones, not every one. V and J calls and clone size are given by that table; D and trimming were obtained from the DNA. The sample shows roughly 120,000 clones, roughly 80% of them seen only once. V lost 5 bases and J lost 5, with 16 bases in between. CDR3 length: 15 amino acids. Germline assignment: CDR1 SGDLS and CDR2 YYNGEE. These data belong to a study of blood T cell repertoires in COVID-19. Study details: Acute-phase and convalescent COVID-19 samples originated in the United States, Italy and Spain. T cells, B-cell-depleted T cells, or PBMCs provided the cDNA or gDNA that served as material.

The chain recombines TRBV9 with TRBJ2-2, with a tentative D call TRBD1 (6 bases). The sequencing input was peripheral blood. The receptor was isolated from a man between 65 and 85 years old with acute or convalescent COVID-19. The CDR3 coding sequence is TGTGCCAGCAGTTTGGCAGACAGGATAACCGGGGAGCTGTTTTTT. This gives the protein CASSLADRITGELFF.